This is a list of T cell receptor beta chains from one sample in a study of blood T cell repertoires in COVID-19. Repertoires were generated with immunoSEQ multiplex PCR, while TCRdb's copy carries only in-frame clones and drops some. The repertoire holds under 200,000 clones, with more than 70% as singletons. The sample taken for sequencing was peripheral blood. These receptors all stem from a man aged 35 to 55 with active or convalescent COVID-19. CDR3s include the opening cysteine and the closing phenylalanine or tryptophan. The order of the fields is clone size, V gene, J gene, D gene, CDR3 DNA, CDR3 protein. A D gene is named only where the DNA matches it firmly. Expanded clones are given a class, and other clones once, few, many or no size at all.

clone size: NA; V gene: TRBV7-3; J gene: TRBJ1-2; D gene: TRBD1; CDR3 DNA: TGTGCCAGCAGCCAAACGCCAACTAGGGCAGGGGGCGCGGTCGGCTACACCTTC; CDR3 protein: CASSQTPTRAGGAVGYTF
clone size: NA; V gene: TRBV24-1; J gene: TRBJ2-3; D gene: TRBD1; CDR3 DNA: TGTGCCACCAGTGACCCTCGACCCGACAGGGAGAGCACAGATACGCAGTATTTT; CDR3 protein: CATSDPRPDRESTDTQYF
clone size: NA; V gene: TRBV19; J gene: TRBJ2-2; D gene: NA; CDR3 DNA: TGTGCCAGTAGTATAGTAGCAACAAACACCGGGGAGCTGTTTTTT; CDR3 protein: CASSIVATNTGELFF
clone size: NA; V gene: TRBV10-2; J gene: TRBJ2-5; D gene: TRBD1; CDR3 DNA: TGCGCCAGCAGTGAGTGGACAGGGGGCGATGAGACCCAGTACTTC; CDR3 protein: CASSEWTGGDETQYF
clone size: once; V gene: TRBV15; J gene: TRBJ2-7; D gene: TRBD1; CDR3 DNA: TGTGCCACCAGCAGAGATTATGGACAGGGGGCTAGGGAGCAGTACTTC; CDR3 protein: CATSRDYGQGAREQYF
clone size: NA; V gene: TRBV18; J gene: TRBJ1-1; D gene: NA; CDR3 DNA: TGTGCCAGCTCACCAACGGTGAACACTGAAGCTTTCTTT; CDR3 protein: CASSPTVNTEAFF
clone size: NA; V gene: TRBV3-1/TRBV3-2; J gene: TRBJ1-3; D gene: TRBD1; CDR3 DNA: TGTGCCAGCAGCCGACAGGGTGGTGGAAACACCATATATTTT; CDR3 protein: CASSRQGGGNTIYF
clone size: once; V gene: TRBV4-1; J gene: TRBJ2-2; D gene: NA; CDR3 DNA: TGCGCCAGCAGCCAAGAGAAAGGGGGGGCCGGGGAGCTGTTTTTT; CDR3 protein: CASSQEKGGAGELFF
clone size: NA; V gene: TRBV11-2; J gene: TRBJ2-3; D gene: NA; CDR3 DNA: TGTGCCAGCAGCCCGCGACTGAGAACTAGCACAGATACGCAGTATTTT; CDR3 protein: CASSPRLRTSTDTQYF
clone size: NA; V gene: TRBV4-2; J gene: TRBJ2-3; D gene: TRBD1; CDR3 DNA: TGTGCCAGCAGCCAGGACCAAAGGGGGCTGGGCACAGATACGCAGTATTTT; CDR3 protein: CASSQDQRGLGTDTQYF
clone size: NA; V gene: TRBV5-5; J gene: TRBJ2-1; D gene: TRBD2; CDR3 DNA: TGTGCCAGCAGCTCGACCGGGACTAGCGGGGGGTACAATGAGCAGTTCTTC; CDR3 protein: CASSSTGTSGGYNEQFF
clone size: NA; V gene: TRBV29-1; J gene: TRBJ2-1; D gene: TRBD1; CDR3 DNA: TGCAGCGTTTGGGACAGGGGGAGGGATGAGCAGTTCTTC; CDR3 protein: CSVWDRGRDEQFF
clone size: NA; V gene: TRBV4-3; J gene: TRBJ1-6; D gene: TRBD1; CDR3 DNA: TGCGCCAGCAGCCAAGATCAAGACAGGGTAAATTCACCCCTCCACTTT; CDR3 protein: CASSQDQDRVNSPLHF
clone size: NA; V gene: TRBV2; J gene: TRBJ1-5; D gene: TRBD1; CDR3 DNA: TGTGCCAGCAGTCTTACAGGGGGCGACAATCAGCCCCAGCATTTT; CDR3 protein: CASSLTGGDNQPQHF
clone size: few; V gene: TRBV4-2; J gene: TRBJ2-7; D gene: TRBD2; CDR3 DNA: TGTGCCAGCAGCCAAGAGACTAGCGGGGGGCGGGAAACCTACGAGCAGTACTTC; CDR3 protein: CASSQETSGGRETYEQYF
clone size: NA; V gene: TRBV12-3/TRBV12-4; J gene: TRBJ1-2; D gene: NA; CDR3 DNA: TGTGCCAGCAGTAAGACAACTAACTATGGCTACACCTTC; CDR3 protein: CASSKTTNYGYTF
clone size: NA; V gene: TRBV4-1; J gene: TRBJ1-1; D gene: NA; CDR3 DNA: TGCGCCAGCAGCCAAGATTCGGGGGGGCCGAAAGCTTTCTTT; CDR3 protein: CASSQDSGGPKAFF
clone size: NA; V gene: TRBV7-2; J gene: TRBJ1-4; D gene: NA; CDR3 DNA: TGTGCCAGCAGCTTAGGCGGTTACAATGAAAAACTGTTTTTT; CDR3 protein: CASSLGGYNEKLFF
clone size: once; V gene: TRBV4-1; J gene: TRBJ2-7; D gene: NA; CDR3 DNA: TGCGCCAGCAGCCAAACAGTCCTTTCCTACGAGCAGTACTTC; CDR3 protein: CASSQTVLSYEQYF
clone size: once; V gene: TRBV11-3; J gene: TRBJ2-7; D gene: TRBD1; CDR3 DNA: TGTGCCAGCAGCTTCGGGACAGGGGGCGAGTACGAGCAGTACTTC; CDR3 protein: CASSFGTGGEYEQYF
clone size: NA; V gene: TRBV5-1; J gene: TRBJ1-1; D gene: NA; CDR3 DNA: TGCGCCAGCAGCTTGGGAATACAGGGGAACACTGAAGCTTTCTTT; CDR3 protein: CASSLGIQGNTEAFF
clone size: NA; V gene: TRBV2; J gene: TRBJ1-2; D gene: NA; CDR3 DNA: TGTGCCAGCCTGGGGGGGGGCAGGCTTTATGGCTACACCTTC; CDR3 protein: CASLGGGRLYGYTF